One and the same sample provided the 16 T cell receptor beta chains below, sequenced in a study of T-cell reconstitution after alpha-beta-depleted transplantation in children. The authors prepared the TCRbeta library with unique molecular identifiers. TCRdb analysed the PCR reads with MiXCR anew, one entry per CDR3 protein. The sample shows approximately 83,000 distinct CDR3 sequences, 10% to 15% of them seen only once. The sample here was PBMCs from the stem cell graft donor, taken from the stem cell graft. These receptors all come from a human donor who donated a stem cell graft to a child with inherited bone marrow failure.

The genes are TRBV7-3 and TRBJ2-7; D might be TRBD1 (6 bases). V lost 5 bases and J 7 bases, leaving 15 bases between the germline ends. The CDR3 length is 13 residues. Looked up from germline, CDR1 is SGHTA and CDR2 is FQGTGA. The CDR3 spells CASSPGTSREQYF. In nucleotides, the CDR3 is TGTGCCAGCAGCCCCGGGACATCTCGGGAGCAGTACTTC.

The chain has TRBV20-1 and TRBJ2-2; possible D gene TRBD2, 6 bases. Germline assignment: CDR1 DFQATT and CDR2 SNEGSKA (reference sequence). V was clipped by 7 bases and J by 5 bases, with 20 bases between them. The CDR3 totals 15 residues. The CDR3 coding sequence is TGCAGTGTCTCCCGGACGGGAGTAGGTACCGGGGAGCTGTTTTTT. This encodes CSVSRTGVGTGELFF.

The rearrangement uses TRBV5-1 and TRBJ1-3; possible D gene TRBD1, 5 bases. CDR1 is SGHRS and CDR2 is YFSETQ in the germline V gene. The length of the CDR3 is 17 residues. V dropped 4 bases and J dropped 1 base, with 18 bases sitting between them. DNA of the CDR3: TGCGCCAGCAGCCCGGCCGGGACTTCTAGTTCTGGAAACACCATATATTTT. This encodes CASSPAGTSSSGNTIYF.

This clonotype has at least ten counts. V and J are TRBV5-1 and TRBJ2-7; no clear D. The CDR3 extends over 15 amino acids. CDR1 SGHRS and CDR2 YFSETQ come from the germline V gene. V shed 1 base and J shed 3 bases, with 14 bases lying between them. The CDR3: CASSLPEWGNYEQYF. CDR3 nucleotide sequence: TGCGCCAGCAGCTTGCCGGAGTGGGGAAACTACGAGCAGTACTTC.

This clonotype has at least ten counts. V is TRBV29-1 and J is TRBJ2-7; D ambiguous. The germline V gene has CDR1 SQVTM and CDR2 ANQGSEA. CDR3 length: 16 amino acids. The V and J ends lost 6 bases and 4 bases respectively, with 25 bases between them. This CDR3 is CSVSFSYSPSEYEQYF. Here the CDR3 DNA reads TGCAGCGTCTCGTTTTCGTATTCCCCTTCGGAGTACGAGCAGTACTTC.

This clonotype was detected ten times or more. The chain links TRBV15 to TRBJ1-3; TRBD1 is a possible D gene (6 bases). Per the germline V gene, CDR1 is LNHNV and CDR2 is YYDKDF (reference sequence). The CDR3 is 16 residues long. Trimming shortened V by 0 bases and J by 2 bases, and 11 bases separated the two germline ends. The CDR3 loop reads CATSRDPRTAGNTIYF. Here the CDR3 DNA reads TGTGCCACCAGCAGAGATCCGCGGACAGCTGGAAACACCATATATTTT.

This clonotype was detected only a few times. The chain is built from TRBV7-6 and TRBJ2-6, with 8 bases fitting TRBD1. The V and J ends lost 5 bases and 2 bases, in that order; junction bases with no gene match: 5. The CDR3 consists of 16 residues. Germline CDR1 is SGHVS and CDR2 is FNYEAQ. CDR3 in DNA: TGTGCCAGCAGCCAACTGACAGGGGCTGGGGCCAACGTCCTGACTTTC. This sequence encodes CASSQLTGAGANVLTF.

This clonotype was seen a handful of times. The chain combines TRBV12-5 with TRBJ1-1; 9 nucleotides match TRBD1. Germline V gives CDR1 LGHNT, CDR2 FRNRAP. V shed 1 base, J shed 1 base, and the junction held 4 bases outside the gene matches. The CDR3 length is 16 residues. CDR3 sequence reads: CASGLGSDRGNTEAFF. For the CDR3, the DNA is TGTGCTAGTGGTTTGGGGTCGGACAGGGGGAACACTGAAGCTTTCTTT.

This clonotype was recorded many times. The DNA of the CDR3 is TGCGCCAGCAGCTTGGACGGGGGGCATCACAGCACAGATACGCAGTATTTT. Encoded protein: CASSLDGGHHSTDTQYF. V usage is TRBV5-1 and J usage is TRBJ2-3, with a weak D call TRBD2 (7 bases). CDR1 SGHRS and CDR2 YFSETQ come from the germline V gene. The CDR3 is 17 residues long. The V end lost 0 bases, the J end lost 0 bases, and 14 bases lay between the germline ends.

This clonotype was recorded many times. The V gene is TRBV2, the J gene TRBJ1-5; D perhaps matches TRBD1 (6 bases). Trimming stripped 0 bases from V and 4 bases from J, with 13 bases between. Germline V lookup: CDR1 SNHLY, CDR2 FYNNEI. This CDR3 comprises 16 residues. The DNA of the CDR3 is TGTGCCAGCAGTGAAGCGGCTACAGGGTCGAATCAGCCCCAGCATTTT. Protein sequence: CASSEAATGSNQPQHF.

This clonotype was recorded only once. A much more abundant neighbour one base away suggests this may be a read error. The rearrangement uses TRBV20-1 and TRBJ2-3; TRBD1 aligns across 7 bases. The CDR3 runs 14 residues. The germline V gene encodes CDR1 DFQATT and CDR2 SNEGSKA (reference sequence). V was clipped by 2 bases and J by 2 bases; unmatched bases: 4. The CDR3 spells CSARSDRDTDTQYF. As DNA, the CDR3 is TGCAGTGCTAGATCAGACAGGGACACAGATACGCAGTATTTT.

This clonotype was seen at least ten times. The rearrangement uses TRBV7-9 and TRBJ2-3, with TRBD2 matching 8 bases. Germline CDR1 is SEHNR and CDR2 is FQNEAQ (reference sequence). This CDR3 has 17 residues. The V segment lost 6 bases and the J segment 2 bases; nucleotides outside the gene matches: 13. The CDR3 region is CASSTFVSGDLTDTQYF. CDR3 sequence (DNA): TGTGCCAGCAGTACTTTCGTTAGCGGGGATCTCACAGATACGCAGTATTTT.

There are many counts of this clonotype. This chain uses TRBV7-2 with TRBJ2-7; D uncertain. The germline V gene has CDR1 SGHTA and CDR2 FQGNSA. This CDR3 contains 11 residues. V was cut by 4 bases and J by 4 bases, with 5 bases left in between. CDR3 amino acids: CASSSLYEQYF. Written as DNA, the CDR3 is TGTGCCAGCAGCTCCCTTTACGAGCAGTACTTC. Based on the CDR3 plus reference TRBV7-2 and TRBJ2-7, the full variable domain is GAGVSQSPSNKVTEKGKDVELRCDPISGHTALYWYRQSLGQGLEFLIYFQGNSAPDKSGLPSDRFSAERTGGSVSTLTIQRTQQEDSAVYLCASSSLYEQYFGPGTRLTVT.

This clonotype was detected many times. The rearrangement links TRBV7-9 to TRBJ2-1; D not resolved. The V and J ends lost 1 base and 8 bases respectively, with 9 bases between them. CDR3 length: 13 amino acids. Germline CDR1 and CDR2: SEHNR and FQNEAQ (reference sequence). CDR3 nucleotide sequence: TGTGCCAGCAGCTTAGAGGTCAGTGATGAGCAGTTCTTC. It is translated as CASSLEVSDEQFF. Based on the CDR3 plus reference TRBV7-9 and TRBJ2-1, the full variable domain is DTGVSQNPRHKITKRGQNVTFRCDPISEHNRLYWYRQTLGQGPEFLTYFQNEAQLEKSRLLSDRFSAERPKGSFSTLEIQRTEQGDSAMYLCASSLEVSDEQFFGPGTRLTVL.

This clonotype was counted ten times or more. This chain joins TRBV29-1 and TRBJ1-1; D unclear. Per germline, CDR1 SQVTM and CDR2 ANQGSEA. This CDR3 contains 11 residues. Trimming shortened V by 3 bases and J by 1 base, and 3 bases separated the two germline ends. The CDR3 loop is CSVDRNTEAFF. DNA for the CDR3: TGCAGCGTTGACAGGAACACTGAAGCTTTCTTT.

This clonotype was observed at least ten times. V is TRBV29-1 and J is TRBJ2-2; D uncertain. CDR1 and CDR2 (germline): SQVTM, ANQGSEA. The V end was cut by 1 base, the J end by 1 base, with 7 bases between. CDR3 size: 14 residues. The CDR3 is CSVEGAGNTGELFF. Here the CDR3 DNA reads TGCAGCGTTGAAGGGGCCGGGAACACCGGGGAGCTGTTTTTT.